What follows are 27 T cell receptor beta chains derived from one specimen sequenced in a study of molecular identifiers for immune sequencing clone quantification. Using its own MiXCR run on the PCR reads, TCRdb lists one record per CDR3 protein. The sample has approximately 590,000 distinct CDR3 sequences; roughly 23% are singletons. The sample comprised naive CD8+ T cells from blood, with Jurkat cell RNA spiked in. Subset denoted: FACS-sorted CD8+CD4-CCR7+CD45RA+ naive T cells. Receptors were obtained from a human donor in good health. Some libraries in this study had Jurkat cell RNA spiked in.

In this sample, this clonotype turned up many times. The chain joins TRBV6-1 to TRBJ1-1; the match to TRBD1 covers 7 bases. V was pared by 7 bases and J by 0 bases, with 11 bases of the junction left unmatched. CDR1 is MNHNS and CDR2 is SASEGT in the germline V gene. This CDR3 has 16 amino acids. The CDR3 protein is CASTPGQFFMNTEAFF. DNA for the CDR3: TGTGCCAGCACCCCGGGACAGTTCTTCATGAACACTGAAGCTTTCTTT.

This clonotype was counted ten times or more. The J gene is TRBJ2-5, the V gene TRBV7-9, with 8 bases identical to TRBD1. The CDR3 consists of 14 residues. Germline values: CDR1 SEHNR, CDR2 FQNEAQ (reference sequence). The junction had 10 bases not matched to a gene; V was cut back by 10 bases and J by 3 bases. The CDR3 sequence: CATDRQGLKETQYF. In DNA, the CDR3 is TGTGCCACAGACAGACAGGGGCTGAAAGAGACCCAGTACTTC. The complete variable domain, with remaining parts taken from reference TRBV7-9 and TRBJ2-5, reads DTGVSQNPRHKITKRGQNVTFRCDPISEHNRLYWYRQTLGQGPEFLTYFQNEAQLEKSRLLSDRFSAERPKGSFSTLEIQRTEQGDSAMYLCATDRQGLKETQYFGPGTRLLVL.

Regarding this clonotype: A much bigger clone sits one base away, suggesting this may be a read error. This chain joins TRBV10-3 and TRBJ2-3; possibly TRBD2 for D (5 bases). The V and J ends lost 4 bases and 4 bases respectively, with 15 bases between them. Per germline, CDR1 ENHRY and CDR2 SYGVKD. CDR3 length equals 15 residues. The CDR3 reads CAISGERLGADTQYF. CDR3 nucleotides: TGTGCCATCAGTGGGGAGCGGCTCGGGGCAGATACGCAGTATTTT.

Remarks on this clonotype: This may be a read error: a much more frequent sequence differs by one nucleotide. The missing conserved phenylalanine or tryptophan at the end of this CDR3 makes a read error likely. The chain employs TRBV7-9 and TRBJ1-1; no clear D. Trimming removed 4 bases at V and 4 bases at J, with 16 bases between. Looked up from germline, CDR1 is SEHNR and CDR2 is FQNEAQ (reference sequence). The CDR3 has 15 amino acids. DNA of the CDR3: TGTGCCAGCAGCTCCCAAGAGAATTGGGGCACTGAAGCTTTCTAT. Translated, it gives CASSSQENWGTEAFY.

This clonotype appeared a few times. A read error may be the cause here, since a much bigger clone is one base away. The J gene is TRBJ2-7, the V gene TRBV6-2 or TRBV6-3; D is undetermined. Per the germline V gene, CDR1 is MNHEY and CDR2 is SVGEGT. There are 11 residues in the CDR3. The V gene lost 8 bases and the J gene lost 7 bases, with 12 bases spanning the gap. In DNA form, the CDR3 reads TGTGCCAGCGGGGATTTTGAGGAGCAGTACTTC. It yields the protein CASGDFEEQYF.

This clonotype was counted ten times or more. This chain joins TRBV5-5 and TRBJ2-3; D is unclear. Germline CDR1 is SGHKS and CDR2 is YYEKEE (reference sequence). The CDR3 totals 15 residues. V gave up 6 bases and J gave up 0 bases, with 14 bases separating them. Here the CDR3 reads CASMSGELSTDTQYF. The CDR3 DNA sequence: TGTGCCAGCATGAGTGGAGAGCTTAGCACAGATACGCAGTATTTT.

This clonotype has only one observation. Given a much more abundant clone one base away, this may be a read error. This sequence joins TRBV5-6 and TRBJ2-3; D not certain. CDR1 is SGHDT, CDR2 YYEEEE, per germline. The CDR3 extends over 17 amino acids. V was pared by 0 bases and J by 3 bases, with 17 bases between. The CDR3 nucleotides are TGTGCCAGCAGCTTGGGGAAAATGGCGGAAGCGACAGATACGCAGTATTTT. Amino acids: CASSLGKMAEATDTQYF.

The table lists this clonotype with a count of one. This chain connects TRBV20-1 to TRBJ2-1, with 10 positions matching TRBD2. V shed 0 bases and J 6 bases; nucleotides not matched to a gene: 8. The CDR3 has 16 residues. CDR1 and CDR2 from the germline V gene are DFQATT and SNEGSKA (reference sequence). CDR3 sequence reads: CSARDPTGTSVNEQFF. The CDR3 nucleotides read TGCAGTGCTAGAGACCCGACCGGGACTAGCGTCAATGAGCAGTTCTTC.

This clonotype was observed a few times. One junction end disagrees with the germline gene, perhaps due to a read error. V is TRBV7-7 and J is TRBJ2-5, with 11 nucleotides matching TRBD2. This CDR3 is 18 amino acids long. The V gene's germline CDR1 is SSHAT and CDR2 FNYEAQ (reference sequence). The CDR3 DNA is TGTGCTAGCAGCTTAGCCGGGGATGGGCTAGCGGGAGGAGAGACCCAGTACTTC. Translated, it gives CASSLAGDGLAGGETQYF.

This clonotype was detected ten times or more. V and J are TRBV5-4 and TRBJ1-1, with unresolved D. This CDR3 spans 18 amino acids. Germline lookup yields CDR1 SGHNT and CDR2 YYREEE (reference sequence). The ends were cut back, 2 bases at V and 3 bases at J, with 23 bases in the middle. The CDR3 protein is CASSLFLLGLKVDTEAFF. In DNA form, the CDR3 reads TGTGCCAGCAGCTTATTTCTTCTGGGCCTTAAAGTGGACACTGAAGCTTTCTTT.

This clonotype has only a few counts. V usage is TRBV6-5 and J usage is TRBJ1-5; TRBD1 is a possible D gene (6 bases). The CDR3 consists of 13 residues. The germline V gene has CDR1 MNHEY and CDR2 SVGAGI. V lost 6 bases, J lost 5 bases, and 11 bases lay in between. The CDR3 is CASSRQVYQPQHF. The CDR3 DNA follows: TGTGCCAGCAGCCGACAGGTTTATCAGCCCCAGCATTTT.

This chain joins TRBV30 and TRBJ1-1; D call uncertain. The CDR3 loop spans 12 amino acids. Germline V gives CDR1 GTSNPN, CDR2 SVGIG (reference sequence). The V and J ends lost 5 bases and 3 bases respectively, with 10 bases between them. CDR3 loop: CAWGLGYTEAFF. DNA of the CDR3: TGTGCCTGGGGCTTGGGATACACTGAAGCTTTCTTT. The full variable domain, rest sourced from reference TRBV30 and TRBJ1-1, is SQTIHQWPATLVQPVGSPLSLECTVEGTSNPNLYWYRQAAGRGLQLLFYSVGIGQISSEVPQNLSASRPQDRQFILSSKKLLLSDSGFYLCAWGLGYTEAFFGQGTRLTVV.

The V and J genes are TRBV7-3 and TRBJ2-7, with D maybe TRBD2 (5 bases). Germline values: CDR1 SGHTA, CDR2 FQGTGA. The CDR3 has 13 amino acids. V was clipped by 2 bases and J by 5 bases, with 10 bases between them. Written as DNA, the CDR3 is TGTGCCAGCAGCTTAGTGGCGGGCCACGAGCAGTACTTC. Translation gives CASSLVAGHEQYF.

The V and J genes are TRBV20-1 and TRBJ2-2; 7 nucleotides match TRBD2. J gave up 3 bases and V 1 base, and 11 bases lay outside the gene matches. The CDR3 runs to 17 residues. The V gene's germline CDR1 is DFQATT and CDR2 SNEGSKA (reference sequence). The CDR3 DNA sequence: TGCAGTGCTAGAGTTGGTATGGGGGGGTCGGACACCGGGGAGCTGTTTTTT. Encoded protein: CSARVGMGGSDTGELFF.

This clonotype turned up a few times. The chain uses TRBV9 and TRBJ2-7; possibly TRBD1 for D (6 bases). Germline CDR1 and CDR2: SGDLS and YYNGEE. This CDR3 is built from 15 residues. Trimming took 0 bases from V and 2 from J, leaving 12 bases between them. Here the CDR3 DNA reads TGTGCCAGCAGCGTAGGACAGGCCCTAGCCTACGAGCAGTACTTC. This gives the protein CASSVGQALAYEQYF.

The chain couples TRBV12-3 or TRBV12-4 to TRBJ2-7; D may match TRBD1 or TRBD2 (5 bases each). This CDR3 is 16 amino acids long. Trimming pared 1 base from V and 2 bases from J, leaving 15 bases between. The CDR3: CASSLGPGRKTYEQYF. DNA for the CDR3: TGTGCCAGCAGTTTAGGCCCGGGACGCAAAACCTACGAGCAGTACTTC.

This clonotype has only a few counts. The V and J genes are TRBV24-1 and TRBJ2-3, with D possibly being TRBD1 (5 bases). The germline gives CDR1 KGHDR, CDR2 SFDVKD. The ends were cut back, 4 bases at V and 4 bases at J, with 5 bases in the middle. The CDR3 consists of 12 residues. The CDR3 loop is CATSDRADTQYF. CDR3 coding DNA: TGTGCCACCAGTGACAGGGCAGATACGCAGTATTTT.

This clonotype was seen at least ten times. The chain joins TRBV29-1 to TRBJ2-1, with a tentative D call TRBD2 (5 bases). V shed 4 bases and J shed 5 bases, with 15 bases lying between them. The CDR3 consists of 14 residues. Germline-derived CDR1 and CDR2 are SQVTM and ANQGSEA. The CDR3 nucleotides read TGCAGCGTTGGCCTGGCTCCCGGGAACAATGAGCAGTTCTTC. It yields the protein CSVGLAPGNNEQFF.

Comment on this clonotype: A read error may explain this, as a much larger clone is one base away. V is TRBV27 and J is TRBJ1-3, with 9 bases lining up with TRBD1. The CDR3 extends over 16 amino acids. Germline V gene lookup returns CDR1 MNHEY and CDR2 SMNVEV (reference sequence). In nucleotides, the CDR3 is TGTGCCAGCAGGAGCGGACAGGGGCACTCTGGATACACCATATATTTT. Protein product: CASRSGQGHSGYTIYF.

This clonotype occurred a few times. The chain has TRBV7-9 and TRBJ1-1, with no clear D. The CDR3 is made up of 13 amino acids. Germline CDR1 SEHNR, CDR2 FQNEAQ (reference sequence). The ends were cut back, 5 bases at V and 0 bases at J, with 7 bases in the middle. CDR3 residues: CASSATMNTEAFF. The CDR3 region has the DNA TGTGCCAGCAGCGCGACAATGAACACTGAAGCTTTCTTT.

The gene calls are TRBV28 and TRBJ2-7; D tentatively reads TRBD1 or TRBD2 (6 bases each). V lost 7 bases and J lost 5, with 21 bases in between. The germline gives CDR1 MDHEN, CDR2 SYDVKM. This CDR3 spans 15 amino acids. This chain's CDR3 is CASTPGAGHFDEQYF. CDR3 nucleotide sequence: TGTGCCAGCACCCCGGGCGCGGGACACTTCGACGAGCAGTACTTC. Looking up the rest from reference TRBV28 and TRBJ2-7 gives the full variable domain: DVKVTQSSRYLVKRTGEKVFLECVQDMDHENMFWYRQDPGLGLRLIYFSYDVKMKEKGDIPEGYSVSREKKERFSLILESASTNQTSMYLCASTPGAGHFDEQYFGPGTRLTVT.

This clonotype appeared many times. The V and J genes are TRBV5-4 and TRBJ2-3; possible D gene TRBD2, 7 bases. Trimming shortened V by 4 bases and J by 2 bases, and 14 bases separated the two germline ends. Germline assignment: CDR1 SGHNT and CDR2 YYREEE (reference sequence). CDR3 size: 15 residues. The CDR3 region has the DNA TGTGCCAGCAGCCCGATGGGGGGGGCCACAGATACGCAGTATTTT. Translating it yields CASSPMGGATDTQYF.

This clonotype occurred a few times. CDR3 region: CASSILGYRNYGYTF. The CDR3 region has the DNA TGTGCCAGTAGTATTTTGGGATACAGGAACTATGGCTACACCTTC. The chain is built from TRBV19 and TRBJ1-2; D might be TRBD1 (5 bases). Between the trimmed V and J ends, which lost 3 bases and 2 bases, there was a span of 13 bases. The CDR3 covers 15 residues. Germline CDR1 LNHDA, CDR2 SQIVND (reference sequence).

The sample holds many counts of this clonotype. This chain links TRBV5-1 with TRBJ2-2; D may be TRBD1 or TRBD2 (5 bases each). Germline assignment: CDR1 SGHRS and CDR2 YFSETQ. Trimming removed 4 bases from V and 0 bases from J, with 16 bases in between. The CDR3 contains 17 residues. This CDR3 is CASSTPPGTSNTGELFF. The CDR3 region has the DNA TGCGCCAGCAGCACCCCGCCCGGGACGTCGAACACCGGGGAGCTGTTTTTT.

This clonotype was seen more than once but under ten times. The chain joins TRBV28 to TRBJ1-5, with TRBD1 as a possible D gene (5 bases). The CDR3 is made up of 17 amino acids. Germline CDR1 and CDR2: MDHEN and SYDVKM. Trimming removed 4 bases from V and 1 base from J, with 17 bases in between. The chain's CDR3 is CASSSTPRTTSNQPQHF. The DNA for the CDR3 is TGTGCCAGCAGTTCTACACCCCGGACAACCAGCAATCAGCCCCAGCATTTT.

At least ten counts were recorded for this clonotype. The chain couples TRBV6-2 or TRBV6-3 to TRBJ2-7; the D call may be TRBD1 or TRBD2 (5 bases each). This CDR3 has 14 residues. V lost 2 bases, J lost 7 bases, and 15 bases lay in between. Germline lookup yields CDR1 MNHEY and CDR2 SVGEGT. As DNA, the CDR3 is TGTGCCAGCAGTTACGGGGCAGGGACCGGAGAGCAGTACTTC. Translated, it gives CASSYGAGTGEQYF.

This clonotype was seen ten or more times. The chain joins TRBV4-3 to TRBJ2-7; 9 bases are a match to TRBD1. V lost 0 bases and J lost 4; bases outside the gene matches: 13. Germline V gives CDR1 LGHNA, CDR2 YSLEER. This CDR3 spans 18 amino acids. The CDR3 protein is CASSQDRTGGASIYEQYF. For the CDR3, the DNA is TGCGCCAGCAGCCAAGATCGCACAGGGGGCGCGTCAATTTACGAGCAGTACTTC.